The T cell receptor (beta chain) under discussion was sequenced for a study of shared clonotypes between healthy human individuals. Study-level findings and limits: At large depth, rarefaction still showed sorted-subset sequencing to be incomplete.

With regard to this clone: The antigen is undetermined.

The sorted-subset replicate PCRs were given around 200 ng DNA, which is around 29,000 T cell genomes. Sequenced by immunoSEQ multiplex PCR; TCRdb stores in-frame clones only, minus some. The data show 950,000 to 1,100,000 clones, 78% seen once. The receptor was derived from a man younger than 30 in good health. Some clones in this sample may be carry-over from other donors' samples. Sequenced material: memory CD4+ T cells from PBMCs. Subset here: CD45RA-negative fraction.

CDR3 bases: TGTGCCAGCAGTTTTAGTGATGGGATCTATGAGCAGTTCTTC. Its translation: CASSFSDGIYEQFF. The J gene is TRBJ2-1, the V gene TRBV28, with D unresolved. The CDR3 runs to 14 residues. CDR1 and CDR2 from the germline V gene are MDHEN and SYDVKM. V was clipped by 3 bases and J by 8 bases, with 14 bases between them.